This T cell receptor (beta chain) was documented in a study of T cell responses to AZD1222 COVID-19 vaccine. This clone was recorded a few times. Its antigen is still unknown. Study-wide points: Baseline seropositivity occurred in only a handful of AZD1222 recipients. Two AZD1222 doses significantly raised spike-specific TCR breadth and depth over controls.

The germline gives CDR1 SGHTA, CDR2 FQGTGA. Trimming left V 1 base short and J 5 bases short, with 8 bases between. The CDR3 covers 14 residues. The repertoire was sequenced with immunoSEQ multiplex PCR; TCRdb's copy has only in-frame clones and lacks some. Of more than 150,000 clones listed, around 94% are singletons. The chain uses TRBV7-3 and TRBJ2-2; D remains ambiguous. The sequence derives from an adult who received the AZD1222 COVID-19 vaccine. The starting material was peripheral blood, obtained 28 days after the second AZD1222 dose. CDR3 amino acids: CASSLRFETGELFF. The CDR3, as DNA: TGTGCCAGCAGCTTAAGGTTTGAGACCGGGGAGCTGTTTTTT.